The text below deals with one T cell receptor (beta chain). Axillary draining lymph nodes of breast cancer patients supplied the node samples. The entry originates in a study of breast tumors, draining lymph nodes, adjacent tissues. TCRdb ran MiXCR on the multiplex PCR reads and lists one entry per CDR3 protein. The sample has 200,000 or so distinct CDR3 sequences; 31% are singletons. J lost 6 bases, V lost 6 bases, and 8 bases had no gene match. The CDR3 has 14 amino acids. Germline assignment: CDR1 DFQATT and CDR2 SNEGSKA (reference sequence). The sequencing sample was made of axillary lymph node tissue. The sequence came from a female donor with breast cancer. Some clones in this sample may be carry-over from other donors' samples. This chain joins TRBV20-1 and TRBJ2-3; 11 bases are a match to TRBD1. The CDR3 loop is CSAIGQGAGDTQYF. The CDR3, as DNA: TGCAGTGCCATCGGACAGGGGGCAGGGGATACGCAGTATTTT.